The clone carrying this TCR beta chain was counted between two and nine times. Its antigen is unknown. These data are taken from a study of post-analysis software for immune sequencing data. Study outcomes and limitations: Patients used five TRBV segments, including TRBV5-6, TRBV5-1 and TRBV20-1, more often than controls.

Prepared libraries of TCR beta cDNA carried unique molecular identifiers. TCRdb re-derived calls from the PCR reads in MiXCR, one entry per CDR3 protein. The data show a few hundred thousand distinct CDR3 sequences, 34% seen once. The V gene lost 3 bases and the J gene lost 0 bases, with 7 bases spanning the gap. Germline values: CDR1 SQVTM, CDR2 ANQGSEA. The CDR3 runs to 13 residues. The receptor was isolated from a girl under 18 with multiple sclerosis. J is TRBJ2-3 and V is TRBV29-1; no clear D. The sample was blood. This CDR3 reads CSVDRYSTDTQYF. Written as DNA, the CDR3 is TGCAGCGTTGATCGATATAGCACAGATACGCAGTATTTT.